The entry below gives a single T cell receptor (beta chain) sequence along with its context. The data are from a study of T cell changes during pregnancy in multiple sclerosis. With V trimmed by 5 bases and J by 4 bases, 5 bases remained unmatched. The CDR3 is 14 residues long. CDR1 is SEHNR and CDR2 is FQNEAQ in the germline V gene (reference sequence). TCRdb's table, derived via immunoSEQ multiplex PCR, lists solely in-frame clones and lacks some. The sample lists more than 55,000 clones, 94% occurring once. The chain is built from TRBV7-9 and TRBJ2-7, with TRBD1 matching 10 bases. This receptor was taken from a female donor with multiple sclerosis, enrolled in a pregnancy study. Material: CD8+ T cells from peripheral blood mononuclear cells, obtained after pregnancy. The CDR3 here is CASSGRTGGYEQYF. In DNA, the CDR3 is TGTGCCAGCAGCGGGAGGACAGGGGGTTACGAGCAGTACTTC.